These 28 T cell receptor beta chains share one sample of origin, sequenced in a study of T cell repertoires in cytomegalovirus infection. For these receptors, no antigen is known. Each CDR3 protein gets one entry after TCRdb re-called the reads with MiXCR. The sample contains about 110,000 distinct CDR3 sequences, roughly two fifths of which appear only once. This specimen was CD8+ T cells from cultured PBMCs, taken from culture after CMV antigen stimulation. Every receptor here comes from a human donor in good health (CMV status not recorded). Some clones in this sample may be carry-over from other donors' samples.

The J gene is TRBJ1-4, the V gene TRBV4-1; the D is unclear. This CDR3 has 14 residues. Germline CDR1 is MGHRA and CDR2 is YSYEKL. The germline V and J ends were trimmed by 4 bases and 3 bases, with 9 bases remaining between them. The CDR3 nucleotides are TGCGCCAGCAGCCCAATTGTCCCTAATGAAAAACTGTTTTTT. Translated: CASSPIVPNEKLFF.

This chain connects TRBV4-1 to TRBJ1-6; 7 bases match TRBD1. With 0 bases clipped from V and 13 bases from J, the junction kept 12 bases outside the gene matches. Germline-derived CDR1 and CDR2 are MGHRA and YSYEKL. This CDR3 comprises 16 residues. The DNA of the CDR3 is TGCGCCAGCAGCCAAGAAGAGGGGGCGGTTGTTGTGCCCCTCCACTTT. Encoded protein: CASSQEEGAVVVPLHF.

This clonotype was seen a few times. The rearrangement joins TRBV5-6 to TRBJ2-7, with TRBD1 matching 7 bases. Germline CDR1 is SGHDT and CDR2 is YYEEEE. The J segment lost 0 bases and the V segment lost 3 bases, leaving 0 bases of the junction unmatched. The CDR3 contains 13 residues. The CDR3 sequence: CASSWTGSYEQYF. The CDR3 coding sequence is TGTGCCAGCAGCTGGACAGGCTCCTACGAGCAGTACTTC.

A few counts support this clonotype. The CDR3 sequence is CASSGTYRELSYGYTF. The DNA of the CDR3 is TGTGCCAGCAGCGGGACGTACAGGGAGCTTTCCTATGGCTACACCTTC. The V gene is TRBV5-6, the J gene TRBJ1-2; TRBD1 is a possible D gene (6 bases). Germline V gives CDR1 SGHDT, CDR2 YYEEEE. The V gene lost 4 bases and the J gene lost 4 bases, with 20 bases spanning the gap. This CDR3 has 16 residues.

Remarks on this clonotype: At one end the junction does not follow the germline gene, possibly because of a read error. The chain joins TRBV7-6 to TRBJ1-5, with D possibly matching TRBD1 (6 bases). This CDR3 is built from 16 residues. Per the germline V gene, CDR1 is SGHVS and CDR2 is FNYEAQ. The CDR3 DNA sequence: TGTGCCGGCAGCTTAGGGGGACAACATAGCAATCAGCCCCAGCATTTT. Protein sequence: CAGSLGGQHSNQPQHF.

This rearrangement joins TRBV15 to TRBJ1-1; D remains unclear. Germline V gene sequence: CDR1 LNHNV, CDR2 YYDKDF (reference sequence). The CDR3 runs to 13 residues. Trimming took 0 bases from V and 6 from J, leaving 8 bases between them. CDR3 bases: TGTGCCACCAGCAGAGAGCGCGGGGCTGAAGCTTTCTTT. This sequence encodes CATSRERGAEAFF.

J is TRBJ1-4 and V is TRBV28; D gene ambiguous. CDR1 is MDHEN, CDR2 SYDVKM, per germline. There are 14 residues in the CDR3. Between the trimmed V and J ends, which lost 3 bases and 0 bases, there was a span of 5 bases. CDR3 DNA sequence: TGTGCCAGCAGTTTTGATGCAACTAATGAAAAACTGTTTTTT. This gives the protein CASSFDATNEKLFF.

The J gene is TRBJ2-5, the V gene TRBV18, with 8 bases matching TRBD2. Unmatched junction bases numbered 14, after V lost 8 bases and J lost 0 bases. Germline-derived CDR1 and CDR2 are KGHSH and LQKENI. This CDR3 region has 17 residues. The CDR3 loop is CASQYAGLAIHQETQYF. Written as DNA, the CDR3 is TGTGCCAGCCAATATGCTGGACTAGCCATACACCAAGAGACCCAGTACTTC.

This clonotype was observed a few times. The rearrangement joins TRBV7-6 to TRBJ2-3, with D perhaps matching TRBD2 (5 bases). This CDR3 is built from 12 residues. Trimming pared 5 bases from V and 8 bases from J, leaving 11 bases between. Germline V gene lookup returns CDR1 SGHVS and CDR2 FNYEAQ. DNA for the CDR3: TGTGCCAGCAGCCCCGGGATGGGTACGCAGTATTTT. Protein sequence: CASSPGMGTQYF.

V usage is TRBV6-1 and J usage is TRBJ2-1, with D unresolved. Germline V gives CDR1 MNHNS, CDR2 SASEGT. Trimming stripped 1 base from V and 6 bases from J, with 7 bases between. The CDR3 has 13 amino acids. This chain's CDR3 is CASSEGPFNEQFF. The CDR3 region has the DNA TGTGCCAGCAGTGAAGGGCCCTTCAATGAGCAGTTCTTC.

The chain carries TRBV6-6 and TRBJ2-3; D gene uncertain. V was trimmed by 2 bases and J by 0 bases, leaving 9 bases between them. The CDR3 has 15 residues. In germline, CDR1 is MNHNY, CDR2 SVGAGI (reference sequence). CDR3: CASSYGGQSTDTQYF. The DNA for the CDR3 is TGTGCCAGCAGTTACGGTGGGCAAAGCACAGATACGCAGTATTTT.

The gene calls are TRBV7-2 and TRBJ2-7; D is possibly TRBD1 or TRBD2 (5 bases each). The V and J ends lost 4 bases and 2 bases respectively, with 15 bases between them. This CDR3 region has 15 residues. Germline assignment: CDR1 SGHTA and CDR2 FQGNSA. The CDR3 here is CASSSPRGPTYEQYF. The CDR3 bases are TGTGCCAGCAGCTCCCCCCGGGGACCTACCTACGAGCAGTACTTC. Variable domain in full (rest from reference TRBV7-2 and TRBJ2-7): GAGVSQSPSNKVTEKGKDVELRCDPISGHTALYWYRQSLGQGLEFLIYFQGNSAPDKSGLPSDRFSAERTGGSVSTLTIQRTQQEDSAVYLCASSSPRGPTYEQYFGPGTRLTVT.

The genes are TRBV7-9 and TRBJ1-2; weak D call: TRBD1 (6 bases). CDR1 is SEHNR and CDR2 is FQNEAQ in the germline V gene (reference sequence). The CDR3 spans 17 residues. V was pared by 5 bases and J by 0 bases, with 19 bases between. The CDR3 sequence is CASSPYSGQITNYGYTF. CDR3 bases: TGTGCCAGCAGCCCCTATTCCGGACAGATAACTAACTATGGCTACACCTTC.

CDR3 residues: CASSLEWGGGADTQYF. The CDR3 DNA reads as TGTGCCAGCAGTCTTGAATGGGGCGGTGGGGCAGATACGCAGTATTTT. V is TRBV6-5 and J is TRBJ2-3, with TRBD1 as a possible D gene (5 bases). The germline gives CDR1 MNHEY, CDR2 SVGAGI. Trimming left V 5 bases short and J 4 bases short, with 19 bases between. This CDR3 region has 16 residues.

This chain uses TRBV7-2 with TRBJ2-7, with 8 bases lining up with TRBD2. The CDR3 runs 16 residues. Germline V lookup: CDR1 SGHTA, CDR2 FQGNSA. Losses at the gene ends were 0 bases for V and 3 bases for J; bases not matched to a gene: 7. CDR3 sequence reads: CASSLALGLDLYEQYF. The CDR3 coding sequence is TGTGCCAGCAGCTTAGCGCTGGGACTAGATCTCTACGAGCAGTACTTC.

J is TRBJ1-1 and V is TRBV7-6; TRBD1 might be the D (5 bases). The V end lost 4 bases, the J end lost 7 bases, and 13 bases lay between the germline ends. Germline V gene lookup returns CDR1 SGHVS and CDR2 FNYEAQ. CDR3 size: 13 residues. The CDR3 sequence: CASSSVGGVEAFF. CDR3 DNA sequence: TGTGCCAGCAGCTCGGTGGGGGGGGTTGAAGCTTTCTTT. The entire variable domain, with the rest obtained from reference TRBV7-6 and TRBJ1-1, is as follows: GAGVSQSPRYKVTKRGQDVALRCDPISGHVSLYWYRQALGQGPEFLTYFNYEAQQDKSGLPNDRFSAERPEGSISTLTIQRTEQRDSAMYRCASSSVGGVEAFFGQGTRLTVV.

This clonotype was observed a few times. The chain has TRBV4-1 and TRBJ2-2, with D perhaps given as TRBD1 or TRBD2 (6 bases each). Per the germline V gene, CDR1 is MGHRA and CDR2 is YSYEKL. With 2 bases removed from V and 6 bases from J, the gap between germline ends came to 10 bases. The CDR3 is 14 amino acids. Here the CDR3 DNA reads TGCGCCAGCAGCCAACCGGGGGCGGCCGGGGAGCTGTTTTTT. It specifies CASSQPGAAGELFF.

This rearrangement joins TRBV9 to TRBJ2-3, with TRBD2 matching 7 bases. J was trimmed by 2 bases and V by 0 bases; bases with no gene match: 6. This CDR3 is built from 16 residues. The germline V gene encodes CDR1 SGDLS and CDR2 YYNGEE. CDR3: CASSVESGAITDTQYF. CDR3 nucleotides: TGTGCCAGCAGCGTAGAAAGCGGGGCGATCACAGATACGCAGTATTTT.

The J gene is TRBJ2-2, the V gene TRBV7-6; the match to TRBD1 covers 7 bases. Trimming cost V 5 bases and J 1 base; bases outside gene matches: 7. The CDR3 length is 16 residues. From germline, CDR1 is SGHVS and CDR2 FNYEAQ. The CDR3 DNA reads TGTGCCAGCAGCCAATATTGGACAGGGAACACCGGGGAGCTGTTTTTT. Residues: CASSQYWTGNTGELFF.

The CDR3 coding sequence is TGTGCCAGCAGCATAACGCACTGGGCCAAAGACACTGAAGCTTTCTTT. Encoded protein: CASSITHWAKDTEAFF. The rearrangement joins TRBV7-2 to TRBJ1-1; D remains ambiguous. This CDR3 has 16 residues. Germline CDR1 reads SGHTA; CDR2 reads FQGNSA. V was pared by 5 bases and J by 3 bases, with 19 bases between.

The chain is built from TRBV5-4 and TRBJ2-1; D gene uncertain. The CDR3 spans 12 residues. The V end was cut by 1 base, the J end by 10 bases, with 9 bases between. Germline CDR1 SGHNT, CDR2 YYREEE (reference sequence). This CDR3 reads CASSLWGSEQFF. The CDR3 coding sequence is TGTGCCAGCAGCTTGTGGGGAAGCGAGCAGTTCTTC.

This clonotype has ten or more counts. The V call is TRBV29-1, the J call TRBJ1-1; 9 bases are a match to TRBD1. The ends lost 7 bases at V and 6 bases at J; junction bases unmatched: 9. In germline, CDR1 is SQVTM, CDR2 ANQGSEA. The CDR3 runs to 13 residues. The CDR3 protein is CSALTGGGSEAFF. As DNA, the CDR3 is TGCAGCGCCCTAACAGGGGGCGGGTCTGAAGCTTTCTTT.

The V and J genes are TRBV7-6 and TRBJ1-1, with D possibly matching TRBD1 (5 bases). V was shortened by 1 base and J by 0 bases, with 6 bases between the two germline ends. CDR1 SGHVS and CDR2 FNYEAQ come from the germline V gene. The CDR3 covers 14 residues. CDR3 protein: CASSLDRLNTEAFF. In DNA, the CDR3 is TGTGCCAGCAGCTTAGACAGGTTGAACACTGAAGCTTTCTTT. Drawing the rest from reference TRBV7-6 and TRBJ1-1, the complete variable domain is GAGVSQSPRYKVTKRGQDVALRCDPISGHVSLYWYRQALGQGPEFLTYFNYEAQQDKSGLPNDRFSAERPEGSISTLTIQRTEQRDSAMYRCASSLDRLNTEAFFGQGTRLTVV.

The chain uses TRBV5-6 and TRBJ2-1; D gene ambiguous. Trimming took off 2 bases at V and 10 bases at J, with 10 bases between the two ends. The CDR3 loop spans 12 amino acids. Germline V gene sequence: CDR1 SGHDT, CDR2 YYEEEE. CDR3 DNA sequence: TGTGCCAGCAGCTTCCGGGCTCGGGAGCAGTTCTTC. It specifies CASSFRAREQFF.

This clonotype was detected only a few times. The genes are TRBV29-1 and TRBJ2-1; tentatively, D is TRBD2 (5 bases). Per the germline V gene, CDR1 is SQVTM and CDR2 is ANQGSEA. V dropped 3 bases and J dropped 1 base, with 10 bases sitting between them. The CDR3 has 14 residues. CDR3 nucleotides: TGCAGCGTTGACGAGGGCTTTTCCTACAATGAGCAGTTCTTC. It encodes CSVDEGFSYNEQFF.

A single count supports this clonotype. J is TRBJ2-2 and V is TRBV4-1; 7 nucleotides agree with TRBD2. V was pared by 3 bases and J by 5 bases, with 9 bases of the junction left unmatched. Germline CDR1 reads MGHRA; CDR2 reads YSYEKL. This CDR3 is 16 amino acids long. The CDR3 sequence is CASSQGAGLDTGELFF. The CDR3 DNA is TGCGCCAGCAGCCAGGGAGCGGGGTTAGATACCGGGGAGCTGTTTTTT.

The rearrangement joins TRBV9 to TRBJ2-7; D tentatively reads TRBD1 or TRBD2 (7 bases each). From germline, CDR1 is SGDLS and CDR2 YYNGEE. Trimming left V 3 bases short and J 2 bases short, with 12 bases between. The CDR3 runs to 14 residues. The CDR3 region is CASSGGGQTYEQYF. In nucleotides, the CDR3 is TGTGCCAGCAGCGGGGGGGGACAGACCTACGAGCAGTACTTC.

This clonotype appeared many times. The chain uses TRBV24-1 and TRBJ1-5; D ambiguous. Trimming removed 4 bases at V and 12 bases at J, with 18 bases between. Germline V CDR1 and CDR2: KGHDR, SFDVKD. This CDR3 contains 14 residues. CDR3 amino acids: CATSDPGPTVGQHF. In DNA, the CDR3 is TGTGCCACCAGTGACCCTGGACCCACAGTAGGCCAGCATTTT.